This passage covers 20 T cell receptor beta chains from one sample sequenced in a study of T cell changes during pregnancy in multiple sclerosis (dated by TCRdb to between 2018 and 2021). Library preparation employed the immunoSEQ multiplex PCR assay. TCRdb took this table from immuneACCESS and kept in-frame rearrangements with V and J called. Such tables lack part of the clones; where checked against another copy, unresolved V genes explain under half of the gap, and the rest is unexplained. This sample has tens of thousands of clones in its table, and around 90% of those were observed once. The ten largest clonotypes hold around 1% of the sample. Specimen: peripheral blood, collected before pregnancy. The origin of the receptors is a female donor with multiple sclerosis, enrolled in a pregnancy study.

This clone was counted between two and nine times. The chain links TRBV9 to TRBJ1-2, with D possibly matching TRBD1 (6 bases). This CDR3 is built from 12 residues. Germline values: CDR1 SGDLS, CDR2 YYNGEE. V was trimmed by 3 bases and J by 7 bases, leaving 10 bases between them. The CDR3 region is CASSARGGGYTF. The CDR3 DNA is TGTGCCAGCAGCGCCCGAGGGGGTGGCTACACCTTC.

The rearrangement joins TRBV4-2 to TRBJ2-7, with 9 bases that match TRBD2. The CDR3 spans 14 residues. Germline-derived CDR1 and CDR2 are LGHNA and YNFKEQ. Trimming took 3 bases from V and 5 from J; bases not matched to a gene: 5. The CDR3 nucleotides are TGTGCCAGCAGCCAGCTAGCGGGACAAGACGAGCAGTACTTC. This sequence encodes CASSQLAGQDEQYF.

In the case of this clone: Other DNA variants within this sample encode the same CDR3. The chain has TRBV27 and TRBJ1-3; 8 positions match TRBD1. CDR3 length: 15 residues. CDR1 MNHEY and CDR2 SMNVEV come from the germline V gene (reference sequence). J lost 0 bases, V lost 5 bases, and 3 bases had no gene match. The CDR3 sequence is CASSLTGGSGNTIYF. The DNA for the CDR3 is TGTGCCAGCAGTCTAACAGGGGGCTCTGGAAACACCATATATTTT.

The chain combines TRBV11-2 with TRBJ2-5; D uncertain. V lost 0 bases and J lost 3, with 14 bases in between. Germline assignment: CDR1 SGHAT and CDR2 FQNNGV. This CDR3 spans 16 amino acids. CDR3 sequence: CASSLDRRNIKETQYF. Written as DNA, the CDR3 is TGTGCCAGCAGCTTAGATAGGAGAAACATTAAAGAGACCCAGTACTTC.

This chain connects TRBV18 to TRBJ1-4; D is perhaps TRBD1 (6 bases). The CDR3 is 15 amino acids. Germline V lookup: CDR1 KGHSH, CDR2 LQKENI. The V end was cut by 8 bases, the J end by 0 bases, with 13 bases between. The CDR3 is CASRTGTATNEKLFF. The CDR3 DNA is TGTGCCAGCCGCACAGGGACGGCAACTAATGAAAAACTGTTTTTT.

J is TRBJ1-3 and V is TRBV11-3, with unresolved D. This CDR3 comprises 15 residues. Germline CDR1 SGHNT, CDR2 YENEEA. Trimming took 5 bases from V and 0 from J, leaving 11 bases between them. The CDR3 sequence: CASSPDGGSGNTIYF. CDR3 DNA sequence: TGTGCCAGCAGCCCTGACGGAGGCTCTGGAAACACCATATATTTT.

The chain is built from TRBV5-4 and TRBJ2-7, with D perhaps TRBD1 (6 bases). The germline V gene encodes CDR1 SGHNT and CDR2 YYREEE (reference sequence). The V gene lost 4 bases and the J gene lost 6 bases, with 17 bases spanning the gap. This CDR3 region has 14 residues. CDR3 bases: TGTGCCAGCAGCGGGGGATCACAGGGTTTCGAGCAGTACTTC. Protein sequence: CASSGGSQGFEQYF.

The CDR3 DNA follows: TGTGCCAGCAGCCCTGACAGGAACACAGATACGCAGTATTTT. Protein: CASSPDRNTDTQYF. The V gene is TRBV7-9, the J gene TRBJ2-3, with D possibly being TRBD1 (6 bases). The CDR3 length is 14 residues. V gave up 5 bases and J gave up 2 bases, with 11 bases separating them. Germline assignment: CDR1 SEHNR and CDR2 FQNEAQ (reference sequence).

This chain joins TRBV4-2 and TRBJ2-1; 10 nucleotides align to TRBD2. After removal of 2 bases from V and 5 bases from J, the junction contained 12 bases not matched to a gene. Germline V gene data show CDR1 as LGHNA and CDR2 as YNFKEQ. The CDR3 consists of 18 residues. The CDR3: CASSQFWSQLAGNNEQFF. CDR3 nucleotides: TGTGCCAGCAGCCAATTTTGGAGCCAACTAGCGGGGAACAATGAGCAGTTCTTC.

This chain joins TRBV9 and TRBJ2-2; 7 nucleotides line up with TRBD1. V lost 3 bases, J lost 6 bases, and 8 bases stayed unmatched. This CDR3 is built from 15 residues. Germline CDR1 SGDLS, CDR2 YYNGEE. This CDR3 is CASSGMDRPPGELFF. In DNA, the CDR3 is TGTGCCAGCAGCGGTATGGACAGGCCACCCGGGGAGCTGTTTTTT. The whole variable domain, remainder taken from reference TRBV9 and TRBJ2-2, is DSGVTQTPKHLITATGQRVTLRCSPRSGDLSVYWYQQSLDQGLQFLIQYYNGEERAKGNILERFSAQQFPDLHSELNLSSLELGDSALYFCASSGMDRPPGELFFGEGSRLTVL.

V and J are TRBV30 and TRBJ2-3; 7 bases match TRBD2. The CDR3 has 12 residues. Germline V CDR1 and CDR2: GTSNPN, SVGIG (reference sequence). The V and J ends lost 2 bases and 8 bases, in that order; junction bases with no gene match: 4. CDR3 coding DNA: TGTGCCTGGAGTCTGACTAGCCTTACGCAGTATTTT. Translated, it gives CAWSLTSLTQYF.

J is TRBJ1-1 and V is TRBV4-1; D unresolved. The V end lost 1 base, the J end lost 4 bases, and 7 bases lay between the germline ends. Per the germline V gene, CDR1 is MGHRA and CDR2 is YSYEKL. The CDR3 sequence is 13 residues long. The DNA of the CDR3 is TGCGCCAGCAGCCAAGGATGGGCCACTGAAGCTTTCTTT. It encodes CASSQGWATEAFF.

The chain's CDR3 is CASSQDFAGRYEQYF. The DNA for the CDR3 is TGTGCCAGCAGCCAAGATTTTGCAGGTCGCTACGAGCAGTACTTC. The J gene is TRBJ2-7, the V gene TRBV14; D remains unclear. The CDR3 length is 15 residues. Germline values: CDR1 SGHDN, CDR2 FVKESK. V was trimmed by 0 bases and J by 3 bases, leaving 12 bases between them.

The rearrangement uses TRBV9 and TRBJ2-2, with 10 bases that match TRBD1. J lost 4 bases, V lost 4 bases, and 7 bases had no gene match. CDR1 is SGDLS and CDR2 is YYNGEE in the germline V gene. This CDR3 is built from 16 residues. This CDR3 reads CASSNGQGDLTGELFF. As DNA, the CDR3 is TGTGCCAGCAGCAATGGACAGGGGGACCTCACCGGGGAGCTGTTTTTT.

This chain links TRBV28 with TRBJ1-2, with TRBD1 as a possible D gene (6 bases). The V end lost 5 bases, the J end lost 1 base, and 17 bases lay between the germline ends. Germline-derived CDR1 and CDR2 are MDHEN and SYDVKM. The CDR3 consists of 16 residues. CDR3 nucleotide sequence: TGTGCCAGCAGTCCAGCGTACAGGGTTCTTAACTATGGCTACACCTTC. Translated, it gives CASSPAYRVLNYGYTF.

The CDR3 DNA follows: TGTGCCAGCAGTGACAGGGTGGGCAATCAGCCCCAGCATTTT. Protein sequence: CASSDRVGNQPQHF. The chain couples TRBV2 to TRBJ1-5; D is possibly TRBD1 (5 bases). Trimming pared 3 bases from V and 2 bases from J, leaving 8 bases between. Germline CDR1 is SNHLY and CDR2 is FYNNEI. The length of the CDR3 is 14 residues.

The genes are TRBV5-1 and TRBJ1-6; D not resolved. The CDR3 covers 13 residues. Germline V gives CDR1 SGHRS, CDR2 YFSETQ. Trimming pared 0 bases from V and 8 bases from J, leaving 6 bases between. The CDR3 DNA reads as TGCGCCAGCAGCTTGGGCGGAGATTCACCCCTCCACTTT. Translation gives CASSLGGDSPLHF.

This chain links TRBV6-5 with TRBJ2-2, with 9 bases that match TRBD2. CDR3 length: 15 residues. V lost 5 bases and J lost 5; bases outside the gene matches: 6. CDR1 MNHEY and CDR2 SVGAGI come from the germline V gene. CDR3 residues: CASSRWTSATGELFF. The CDR3 DNA reads as TGTGCCAGCAGTCGGTGGACTAGCGCTACCGGGGAGCTGTTTTTT.

The V and J genes are TRBV2 and TRBJ2-2; D possibly corresponds to TRBD1 (6 bases). The germline CDR1 and CDR2 sequences are SNHLY and FYNNEI. The CDR3 totals 16 residues. With 7 bases removed from V and 1 base from J, the gap between germline ends came to 16 bases. CDR3 nucleotide sequence: TGTGCCAGCACCCCACTATCAGGGGAGAACACCGGGGAGCTGTTTTTT. Translating it yields CASTPLSGENTGELFF.

This clone appeared once. V and J are TRBV5-1 and TRBJ1-1; D not certain. Germline loops: CDR1 SGHRS, CDR2 YFSETQ. With 2 bases removed from V and 1 base from J, the gap between germline ends came to 6 bases. The CDR3 covers 13 residues. CDR3 sequence reads: CASSLQQNTEAFF. CDR3 nucleotides: TGCGCCAGCAGCTTACAACAGAACACTGAAGCTTTCTTT.